These 9 T cell receptor beta chains came from one sample sequenced in a study of shared clonotypes between healthy human individuals. The repertoire was sequenced with immunoSEQ multiplex PCR; TCRdb's copy has only in-frame clones and lacks some. The sample gives roughly 2.5 million clones, more than 80% of which show up once; 0.11% to 0.15% is in the top ten. Material: naive CD4+ T cells sorted from blood. As to subset: CD45RA+ positively selected. The receptors originated from a man younger than 35 in good health.

The rearrangement joins TRBV5-1 to TRBJ2-7; 13 positions match TRBD2. The CDR3 runs 19 residues. CDR1 SGHRS and CDR2 YFSETQ come from the germline V gene. Trimming at V came to 0 bases and at J to 0 bases, leaving 9 bases not matched to a gene. The CDR3 nucleotides are TGCGCCAGCAGCTTGGGGACTAGCGGGGGATTTCCGATCTCCTACGAGCAGTACTTC. This sequence encodes CASSLGTSGGFPISYEQYF.

This clone was recorded only once. The chain combines TRBV7-2 with TRBJ2-7, with D hard to call. This CDR3 has 14 residues. CDR1 and CDR2 (germline): SGHTA, FQGNSA. Trimming removed 5 bases at V and 3 bases at J, with 14 bases between. The CDR3 spells CASSRLLVHYEQYF. In nucleotides, the CDR3 is TGTGCCAGCAGCCGACTTCTAGTTCACTACGAGCAGTACTTC.

Notes on this clone: Other DNA sequences from this sample encode an identical CDR3 as well. The rearrangement joins TRBV9 to TRBJ2-1, with D unresolved. CDR3 size: 14 residues. CDR1 and CDR2 (germline): SGDLS, YYNGEE. V was cut by 0 bases and J by 5 bases, with 9 bases left in between. The CDR3 sequence: CASSVGPTDNEQFF. CDR3 nucleotide sequence: TGTGCCAGCAGCGTAGGGCCCACGGACAATGAGCAGTTCTTC.

The rearrangement links TRBV5-4 to TRBJ2-1; possible D gene TRBD1, 5 bases. Trimming removed 4 bases from V and 4 bases from J, with 9 bases in between. The CDR3 has 13 residues. The germline V gene has CDR1 SGHNT and CDR2 YYREEE (reference sequence). The CDR3 loop reads CASSHDRYNEQFF. Written as DNA, the CDR3 is TGTGCCAGCAGCCACGACAGATACAATGAGCAGTTCTTC.

The V and J genes are TRBV6-1 and TRBJ1-5; 8 bases map to TRBD1. The trim removed 2 bases at V and 8 bases at J, leaving 5 bases unmatched. The germline V gene encodes CDR1 MNHNS and CDR2 SASEGT. This CDR3 spans 14 amino acids. CDR3 sequence reads: CASSEYRGVKPQHF. The CDR3, as DNA: TGTGCCAGCAGTGAATACAGGGGGGTAAAGCCCCAGCATTTT.

The V call is TRBV5-8, the J call TRBJ1-1, with D tentatively TRBD1 (5 bases). The CDR3 loop spans 15 amino acids. V lost 3 bases, J lost 0 bases, and 12 bases lay in between. Per germline, CDR1 SGHTS and CDR2 YDEGEE. The chain's CDR3 is CASSWGRIMNTEAFF. CDR3 nucleotides: TGTGCCAGCAGCTGGGGACGGATCATGAACACTGAAGCTTTCTTT.

This chain joins TRBV28 and TRBJ2-4; unclear D gene. V was shortened by 4 bases and J by 0 bases, with 10 bases between the two germline ends. Germline V gives CDR1 MDHEN, CDR2 SYDVKM. This CDR3 has 15 amino acids. The CDR3 sequence is CASSSQEVAKNIQYF. CDR3 nucleotide sequence: TGTGCCAGCAGTTCCCAAGAGGTAGCCAAAAACATTCAGTACTTC.

The J gene is TRBJ2-5, the V gene TRBV7-8, with D perhaps matching TRBD1 (7 bases). The V gene's germline CDR1 is SGHVS and CDR2 FQNEAQ. The CDR3 is 18 amino acids. V dropped 3 bases and J dropped 2 bases, with 22 bases sitting between them. CDR3 loop: CASSFLGNRGGGQETQYF. Here the CDR3 DNA reads TGTGCCAGCAGCTTTTTGGGGAACAGGGGAGGAGGGCAAGAGACCCAGTACTTC.

A single count supports this clone. The chain uses TRBV2 and TRBJ2-7; TRBD1 might be the D (5 bases). V was shortened by 2 bases and J by 10 bases, with 9 bases between the two germline ends. The CDR3 is made up of 11 amino acids. In germline, CDR1 is SNHLY, CDR2 FYNNEI. The CDR3 sequence is CASSEQGYQYF. DNA for the CDR3: TGTGCCAGCAGTGAACAGGGTTATCAGTACTTC.